The sequence of this TCR beta chain was determined in a study of cytomegalovirus exposure and HLA in healthy donors. Study details: HLA-typed donors were the source of approximately 86 million unique TCRs held in an early data release.

The PCR was carried out with 60 Vbeta primers and 13 Jbeta primers. Clones were sequenced by immunoSEQ multiplex PCR, and TCRdb holds only the in-frame ones, with some missing. The sample yields about 160,000 clones, around nine tenths seen once. The CDR3 covers 17 residues. Germline V lookup: CDR1 SGHVS, CDR2 FNYEAQ. V lost 4 bases to trimming and J lost 2 bases; unmatched junction nucleotides: 8. Broader study findings: Cytomegalovirus association was assigned to around 150 TCR beta chains. Immune exposure information available was restricted to CMV serostatus. Other equally common chains were less clonally expanded than HLA-associated TCR beta chains, a later analysis showed.

This clone has a single count. What it binds is not known. V gene TRBV7-6 combines with J gene TRBJ2-5; TRBD1 matches 12 bases. Sequencing used PBMCs. The source is a young woman in good health and CMV-seronegative. The CDR3 protein is CASSSLLGQGAQETQYF. CDR3 nucleotide sequence: TGTGCCAGCAGCTCCCTATTGGGACAGGGGGCTCAAGAGACCCAGTACTTC.